The rows below give T cell receptor beta chains drawn from one sample of a study of blood T cells in healthy people across ages. TCRdb re-called the 5' RACE reads through MiXCR, storing one row per CDR3 protein. The table lists about 1.1 million distinct CDR3 sequences, roughly two fifths of them singletons. Specimen: blood. The receptors derive from a man aged 18 to 30 in good health. CDR3s include the opening cysteine and the closing phenylalanine or tryptophan. A D gene is named only where the DNA matches it firmly. Expanded clones are given a class, and other clones once, few, many or no size at all.

TRBJ2-3 NA NA TRBV15 15 CATSRDMGRTDTQYF TGTGCCACCAGCAGAGACATGGGCCGGACAGATACGCAGTATTTT
TRBJ2-3 NA NA TRBV4-3 15 CASSSPMGGADTQYF TGCGCCAGCAGCTCTCCAATGGGGGGCGCAGATACGCAGTATTTT
TRBJ2-7 NA TRBD2 TRBV10-3 18 CAISELAGTSGSIGEQYF TGTGCCATCAGTGAGTTAGCCGGGACTAGCGGGAGCATCGGCGAGCAGTACTTC
TRBJ2-1 NA TRBD2 TRBV6-2/TRBV6-3 14 CASWASGAYNEQFF TGTGCCAGTTGGGCTAGCGGGGCTTACAATGAGCAGTTCTTC
TRBJ1-1 NA TRBD1 TRBV6-5 14 CASYRQGSNTEAFF TGTGCCTCTTATAGACAGGGATCGAACACTGAAGCTTTCTTT
TRBJ2-1 NA NA TRBV27 14 CASREAGIYNEQFF TGTGCCAGCAGGGAAGCAGGGATCTACAATGAGCAGTTCTTC
TRBJ2-5 few TRBD1 TRBV20-1 13 CSATRTGAETQYF TGCAGTGCTACCAGGACAGGGGCAGAGACCCAGTACTTC
TRBJ1-3 NA NA TRBV12-3/TRBV12-4 14 CASSMGISGNTIYF TGTGCCAGCAGCATGGGGATCTCTGGAAACACCATATATTTT
TRBJ2-6 NA NA TRBV6-5 16 CASSYAPGSGANVLTF TGTGCCAGCAGTTATGCCCCAGGGTCTGGGGCCAACGTCCTGACTTTC
TRBJ1-1 few TRBD1 TRBV4-2 14 CASSARDRDTEAFF TGTGCCAGCAGCGCCCGGGACAGGGACACTGAAGCTTTCTTT
TRBJ1-1 once NA TRBV27 13 CASSLGGARPAFF TGTGCCAGCAGTTTAGGAGGGGCGCGTCCAGCTTTCTTT
TRBJ2-5 NA TRBD2 TRBV4-3 16 CASSQGIAGGQETQYF TGCGCCAGCAGCCAAGGTATAGCGGGGGGCCAAGAGACCCAGTACTTC